This T cell receptor beta chain was sequenced during a study of blood T cells in healthy people across ages. Looked up from germline, CDR1 is SGHTA and CDR2 is FQGNSA. V trimming: 5 bases; J trimming: 7 bases; junction bases outside the gene matches: 6. This CDR3 contains 13 residues. A sample-barcoded 5' primer and a J-beta primer mix were used in a second PCR of roughly 7 to 12 cycles. TCRdb recomputed calls from the 5' RACE reads with MiXCR, one row per CDR3 protein. The sample includes roughly 930,000 distinct CDR3 sequences, about 48% of them seen just once. Whole-study findings and limits: Fewer expanded clones and more diversity marked long-lived versus aged donors. Donor CMV infection status was unknown, possibly confounding age-related changes in expanded clonotypes.

A note on this clonotype: Its antigen is not identified.

This receptor was taken from a man younger than 40 in good health. Material for sequencing was blood. The V call is TRBV7-2, the J call TRBJ2-7; the match to TRBD1 covers 9 bases. The chain's CDR3 is CASSIGQGREQYF. The CDR3 bases are TGTGCCAGCAGCATTGGACAGGGGCGGGAGCAGTACTTC.